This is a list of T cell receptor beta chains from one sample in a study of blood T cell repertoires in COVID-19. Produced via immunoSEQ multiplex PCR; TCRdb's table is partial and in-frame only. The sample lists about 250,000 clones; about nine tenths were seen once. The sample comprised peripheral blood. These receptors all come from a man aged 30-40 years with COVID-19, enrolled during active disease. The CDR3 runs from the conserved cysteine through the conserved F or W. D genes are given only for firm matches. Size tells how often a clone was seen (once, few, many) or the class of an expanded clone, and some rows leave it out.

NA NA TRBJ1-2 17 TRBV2 CASSFSSKQGRNYGYTF TGTGCCAGCAGTTTCTCTTCCAAACAGGGCCGTAACTATGGCTACACCTTC
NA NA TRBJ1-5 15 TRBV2 CASSEGSQANQPQHF TGTGCCAGCAGTGAGGGCAGCCAGGCTAATCAGCCCCAGCATTTT
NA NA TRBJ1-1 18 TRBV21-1 CASSKRIKGLLTDTEAFF TGTGCCAGCAGCAAAAGGATAAAGGGGCTTCTTACGGACACTGAAGCTTTCTTT
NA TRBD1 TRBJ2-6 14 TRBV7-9 CASSRDRVLHVLTF TGTGCCAGCAGCCGGGACAGGGTTCTTCACGTCCTGACTTTC
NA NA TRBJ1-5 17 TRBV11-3 CASSLDWPGPSYQPQHF TGTGCCAGCAGCTTAGATTGGCCAGGGCCGTCATATCAGCCCCAGCATTTT
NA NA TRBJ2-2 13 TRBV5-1 CASSLGGVGELFF TGCGCCAGCAGCCTGGGCGGGGTAGGGGAGCTGTTTTTT
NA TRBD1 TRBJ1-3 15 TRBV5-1 CASSLTGDSGNTIYF TGCGCCAGCAGCTTAACAGGGGACTCTGGAAACACCATATATTTT
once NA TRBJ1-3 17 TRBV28 CASSAHLGGVTGNTIYF TGTGCCAGCAGCGCACATCTCGGGGGGGTAACTGGAAACACCATATATTTT
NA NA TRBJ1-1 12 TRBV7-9 CASSSRGTEAFF TGTGCCAGCAGCTCCCGGGGAACTGAAGCTTTCTTT
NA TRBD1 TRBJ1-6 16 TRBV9 CASSAAGGNNNSPLHF TGTGCCAGCAGCGCTGCAGGGGGGAACAATAATTCACCCCTCCACTTT
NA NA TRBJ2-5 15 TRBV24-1 CATSDSRTSQETQYF TGTGCCACCAGTGATTCCCGGACATCACAAGAGACCCAGTACTTC
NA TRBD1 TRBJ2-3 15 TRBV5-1 CASSLGQGDTDTQYF TGCGCCAGCAGCTTGGGACAGGGGGACACAGATACGCAGTATTTT
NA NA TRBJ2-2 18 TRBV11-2 CASRLRLVGGANTGELFF TGTGCCAGCAGACTTAGGTTGGTCGGCGGCGCGAACACCGGGGAGCTGTTTTTT
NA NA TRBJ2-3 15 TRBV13 CASSLGPTFTDTQYF TGTGCCAGCAGCTTAGGGCCAACATTCACAGATACGCAGTATTTT
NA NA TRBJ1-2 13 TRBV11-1 CASGFRGTEGYTF TGTGCCAGCGGATTCAGGGGAACTGAAGGCTACACCTTC
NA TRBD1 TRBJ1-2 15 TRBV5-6 CASSLWDRGYYGYTF TGTGCCAGCAGCTTGTGGGACAGGGGGTACTATGGCTACACCTTC
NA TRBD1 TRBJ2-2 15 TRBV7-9 CASRQDRGHTGELFF TGTGCCAGCAGACAGGACAGGGGGCACACCGGGGAGCTGTTTTTT
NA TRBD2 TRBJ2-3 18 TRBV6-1 CASSDLVTSASGTDTQYF TGTGCCAGCAGTGACCTCGTTACTAGCGCGTCGGGCACAGATACGCAGTATTTT
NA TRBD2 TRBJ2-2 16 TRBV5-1 CASDSGTSGHTGELFF TGCGCCAGCGATTCTGGGACTAGCGGACACACCGGGGAGCTGTTTTTT
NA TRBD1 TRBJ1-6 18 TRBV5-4 CASSPDRDPLSDNSPLHF TGTGCCAGCAGCCCGGACAGGGATCCCCTCTCGGATAATTCACCCCTCCACTTT
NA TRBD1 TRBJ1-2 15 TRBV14 CASSQAGTGIYGYTF TGTGCCAGCAGCCAAGCCGGGACAGGGATCTATGGCTACACCTTC
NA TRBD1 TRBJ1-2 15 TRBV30 CAWARTGVANYGYTF TGTGCCTGGGCCCGGACAGGGGTTGCTAACTATGGCTACACCTTC
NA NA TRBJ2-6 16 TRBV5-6 CASSLGQPAGANVLTF TGTGCCAGCAGCTTGGGACAGCCTGCTGGGGCCAACGTCCTGACTTTC
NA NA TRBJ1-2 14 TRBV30 CAWSVLSANYGYTF TGTGCCTGGAGTGTATTATCAGCTAACTATGGCTACACCTTC
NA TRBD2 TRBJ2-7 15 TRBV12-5 CASGLIAGVPYEQYF TGTGCTAGTGGTTTAATCGCGGGGGTTCCTTACGAGCAGTACTTC
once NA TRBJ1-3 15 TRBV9 CASSVEQGTGNTIYF TGTGCCAGCAGCGTCGAGCAGGGGACTGGAAACACCATATATTTT
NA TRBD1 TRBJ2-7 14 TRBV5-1 CASSLGGQSYEQYF TGCGCCAGCAGCTTGGGGGGACAGTCCTACGAGCAGTACTTC
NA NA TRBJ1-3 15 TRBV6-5 CASSPRTGSGNTIYF TGTGCCAGCAGTCCGCGCACAGGTTCTGGAAACACCATATATTTT
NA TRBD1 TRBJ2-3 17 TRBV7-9 CASSARGQILSTDTQYF TGTGCCAGCAGCGCCAGGGGGCAGATACTTAGCACAGATACGCAGTATTTT
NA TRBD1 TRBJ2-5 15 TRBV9 CASSAGDRVPETQYF TGTGCCAGCAGCGCCGGGGACAGGGTCCCAGAGACCCAGTACTTC
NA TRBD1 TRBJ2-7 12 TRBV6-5 CASSGQGYEQYF TGTGCCAGCAGCGGACAGGGCTACGAGCAGTACTTC
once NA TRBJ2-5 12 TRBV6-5 CASWVTEETQYF TGTGCCAGCTGGGTGACAGAAGAGACCCAGTACTTC
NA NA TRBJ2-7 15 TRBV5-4 CASSLEGAVPYEQYF TGTGCCAGCAGCTTGGAAGGGGCCGTCCCCTACGAGCAGTACTTC
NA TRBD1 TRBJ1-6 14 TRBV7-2 CASSQDRVNSPLHF TGTGCCAGCAGCCAGGACAGGGTTAATTCACCCCTCCACTTT
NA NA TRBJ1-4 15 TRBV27 CASRTHRVTNEKLFF TGTGCCAGCAGAACCCACAGGGTAACTAATGAAAAACTGTTTTTT
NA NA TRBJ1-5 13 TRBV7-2 CASSLGTYQPQHF TGTGCCAGCAGCTTAGGGACATATCAGCCCCAGCATTTT
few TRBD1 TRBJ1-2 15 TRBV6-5 CAYKGPQGTIYGYTF TGTGCCTACAAGGGTCCACAGGGGACCATCTATGGCTACACCTTC
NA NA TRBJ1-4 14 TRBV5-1 CASSLRGGSEKLFF TGCGCCAGCAGCTTGCGCGGGGGAAGTGAAAAACTGTTTTTT
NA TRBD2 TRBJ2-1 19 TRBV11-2 CASSPLPGSGGATYNEQFF TGTGCCAGCAGCCCCCTCCCGGGTAGCGGGGGGGCAACCTACAATGAGCAGTTCTTC
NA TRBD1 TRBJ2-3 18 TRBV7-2 CASSLVGGVSENTDTQYF TGTGCCAGCAGCTTAGTAGGGGGCGTTAGCGAAAACACAGATACGCAGTATTTT
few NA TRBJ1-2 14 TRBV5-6 CASSFWGLDYGYTF TGTGCCAGCAGCTTTTGGGGGCTGGACTATGGCTACACCTTC
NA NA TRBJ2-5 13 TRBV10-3 CAISESGEETQYF TGTGCCATCAGTGAGTCAGGGGAAGAGACCCAGTACTTC
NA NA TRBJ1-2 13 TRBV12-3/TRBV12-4 CASSLGAAPGYTF TGTGCCAGCAGTTTAGGAGCGGCCCCCGGCTACACCTTC
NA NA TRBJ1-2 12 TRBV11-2 CASSLTAYGYTF TGTGCCAGCAGCTTGACAGCTTATGGCTACACCTTC
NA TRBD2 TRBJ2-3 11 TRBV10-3 CAAGGVSGQYF TGTGCCGCCGGGGGGGTCAGTGGGCAGTATTTT
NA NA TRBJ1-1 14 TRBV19 CASSLGTSNTEAFF TGTGCCAGTAGTCTGGGGACATCTAACACTGAAGCTTTCTTT